This T cell receptor (beta chain) is from a study of blood T cell repertoires in COVID-19 (dated by TCRdb to 2018 to 2021). Context from the whole study: Samples covering the acute and convalescent phases of COVID-19 were provided by collaborators in the United States, Italy and Spain. Sample metadata almost always included a de-identified subject ID, COVID-19 status, age in years and sex. The samples were drawn from two sources: the first 160 participants of the ongoing ImmuneRACE study, and 1,200 or so subjects contributed by 6 global collaborators. The prospective study material was composed of cDNA or gDNA derived from T cells, B-cell-depleted T cells, or PBMCs. The dataset comprised deeply sampled blood TCRbeta repertoires from subjects exposed to, actively infected with, or recovered from COVID-19. The repertoires were released in a freely available public database meant as a resource for research on the immune response to SARS-CoV-2. Where HLA class I and class II types were available, the types were taken from metadata supplied by the sample provider, not from assay-based typing. The investigation overall reported the following: Clinical and demographic metadata were provided uncurated, with the amount varying by source and participant.

Collaborating institutions collected whole blood in K2EDTA tubes following their own protocols. For TCRbeta analysis, collaborators shipped samples in one of three forms: frozen whole blood, isolated PBMCs, or DNA extracted from either of those sample types. TCRbeta CDR3 regions were amplified from genomic DNA by means of the immunoSEQ Assay, a bias-controlled multiplex PCR. The study's processing was this. The number of nucleated cells in each sample was estimated from the amplification of reference gene primers within the assay. To quantify the absolute abundance of each unique TCRbeta CDR3 rearrangement, sequence reads were collapsed and filtered. Productive Simpson clonality was computed per sample as the square root of Simpson's diversity index over productive rearrangements. TCRdb stores this immuneACCESS table with in-frame sequences only. Part of the clones is absent; in the studies checked, under half of the shortfall reflects unresolved V genes, and no reason is known for the rest. V and J calls and clone size come straight from that table; D and trimming were deduced from the DNA. Present in this sample are some 190,000 clones, 80% to 90% of which were seen just once. The ten largest clones take up around 3.3% of the sample.

Comments on this clone: The target of this receptor is not known. There are no base qualities to consult, and no much larger clone falls within one base.

The CDR3 starts with the cysteine, ends with the phenylalanine, and has 14 residues. Of all the DNA, just the CDR3 is kept, 42 bases in frame from base 1. The germline V end is reduced by 4 bases and the J end by 3 bases; junction bases left unmatched: 5. Sequences MDHEN (CDR1) and SYDVKM (CDR2) are obtained from the germline V gene. This clonotype was obtained from a man in his 60s with acute or convalescent COVID-19. The specimen sequenced was peripheral blood. This chain is built from TRBV28 and TRBJ1-2, with 7 central nucleotides matching TRBD1. The nucleotide sequence is given as TGTGCCAGCAGTTCGTCCGGGACAGACTATGGCTACACCTTC. Its translation reads: CASSSSGTDYGYTF.